The 10 T cell receptor beta chains listed next were all sequenced from one sample in a study of blood T cells in healthy people across ages. Primed by a sample-barcoded 5' primer and a J-beta primer mix, a second PCR proceeded for roughly 7 to 11 cycles. TCRdb processed the 5' RACE reads anew with MiXCR; each CDR3 protein has one entry. This sample yields roughly 700,000 distinct CDR3 sequences, of which around 25% are seen a single time; roughly 9% belongs to the top ten. A further study also used this sample, focusing on T cells of mothers and their children.

What was sequenced was blood. Receptor source: a boy under 18 in good health.

The V call is TRBV29-1, the J call TRBJ2-3; D uncertain. This CDR3 has 12 residues. Germline CDR1 reads SQVTM; CDR2 reads ANQGSEA. V gave up 6 bases and J gave up 1 base, with 8 bases separating them. DNA of the CDR3: TGCAGCGTAGATGACGGCACAGATACGCAGTATTTT. It encodes CSVDDGTDTQYF.

The chain couples TRBV29-1 to TRBJ2-7; D is uncertain. The germline gives CDR1 SQVTM, CDR2 ANQGSEA. V was trimmed by 5 bases and J by 3 bases, leaving 8 bases between them. The CDR3 runs to 11 residues. CDR3 sequence (DNA): TGCAGCGTTACAGACTTCTACGAGCAGTACTTC. Residues: CSVTDFYEQYF.

This clonotype was detected a few times. The rearrangement joins TRBV10-3 to TRBJ2-5; TRBD2 aligns across 9 bases. The V and J ends lost 0 bases and 4 bases, in that order; junction bases with no gene match: 3. The V gene's germline CDR1 is ENHRY and CDR2 SYGVKD. This CDR3 comprises 15 residues. The CDR3 DNA is TGTGCCATCAGTGAGTCTAGCGGGGGTGGAGAGACCCAGTACTTC. Its translation is CAISESSGGGETQYF.

A note on this clonotype: Since no conserved phenylalanine or tryptophan closes the CDR3, a read error is the likely cause. The V and J genes are TRBV7-9 and TRBJ2-7; D gene uncertain. V was cut by 4 bases and J by 4 bases, with 11 bases left in between. The CDR3 consists of 13 residues. Germline lookup yields CDR1 SEHNR and CDR2 FQNEAQ (reference sequence). CDR3 DNA sequence: TGTGCCAGCAGCTGGACGGACGGGTACGAGCAGTACTCC. It is translated as CASSWTDGYEQYS.

The chain combines TRBV20-1 with TRBJ2-5, with D unclear. TRBJ2-1 explains the end of the DNA better; the J call may be wrong. CDR1 DFQATT and CDR2 SNEGSKA come from the germline V gene (reference sequence). The CDR3 contains 12 residues. The CDR3 sequence: CSARYDVDEQFF. In DNA, the CDR3 is TGCAGTGCTAGATATGATGTCGATGAGCAGTTCTTC.

This clonotype was counted a few times. The chain has TRBV6-2 or TRBV6-3 and TRBJ1-5; a weak D match, TRBD1 (6 bases). Trimming shortened V by 5 bases and J by 4 bases, and 15 bases separated the two germline ends. The length of the CDR3 is 15 residues. The germline V gene has CDR1 MNHEY and CDR2 SVGEGT. In nucleotides, the CDR3 is TGTGCCAGCAGTACCTCCTGGGACAATAATCAGCCCCAGCATTTT. Translated, it gives CASSTSWDNNQPQHF.

A note on this clonotype: This CDR3 is missing its conserved last phenylalanine or tryptophan, likely due to a read error. This chain uses TRBV29-1 with TRBJ2-7, with D possibly TRBD1 on 6 matching bases. Germline CDR1 and CDR2: SQVTM and ANQGSEA. The CDR3 runs to 13 residues. V lost 5 bases and J 0 bases, leaving 11 bases between the germline ends. The CDR3 region has the DNA TGCAGCGTTTCACAGGGCCTCTCCTACGAGCAGTACCTC. Translated: CSVSQGLSYEQYL.

This clonotype was picked up a small number of times. This chain connects TRBV5-1 to TRBJ2-1; 7 bases fit TRBD2. The CDR3 has 14 amino acids. CDR1 SGHRS and CDR2 YFSETQ come from the germline V gene. The J segment lost 7 bases and the V segment lost 0 bases, leaving 4 bases of the junction unmatched. In nucleotides, the CDR3 is TGCGCCAGCAGCTTGGGGGCGGGAGTGAATGAGCAGTTCTTC. Protein: CASSLGAGVNEQFF.

The chain joins TRBV9 to TRBJ2-3; D possibly corresponds to TRBD2 (5 bases). This CDR3 contains 13 residues. V lost 2 bases and J 4 bases, leaving 8 bases between the germline ends. Germline values: CDR1 SGDLS, CDR2 YYNGEE. CDR3 residues: CASSVGVADTQYF. CDR3 nucleotides: TGTGCCAGCAGCGTCGGGGTGGCAGATACGCAGTATTTT.

The CDR3 coding sequence is TGCGCCAGCAGCTTGGCTAGCGGGAACAATGAGCAGTTCTTC. This translates into CASSLASGNNEQFF. V gene TRBV5-1 combines with J gene TRBJ2-5; 9 nucleotides agree with TRBD2. The DNA end is a closer match to TRBJ2-1, so the J assignment may be wrong. This CDR3 has 14 residues. Germline CDR1 is SGHRS and CDR2 is YFSETQ.